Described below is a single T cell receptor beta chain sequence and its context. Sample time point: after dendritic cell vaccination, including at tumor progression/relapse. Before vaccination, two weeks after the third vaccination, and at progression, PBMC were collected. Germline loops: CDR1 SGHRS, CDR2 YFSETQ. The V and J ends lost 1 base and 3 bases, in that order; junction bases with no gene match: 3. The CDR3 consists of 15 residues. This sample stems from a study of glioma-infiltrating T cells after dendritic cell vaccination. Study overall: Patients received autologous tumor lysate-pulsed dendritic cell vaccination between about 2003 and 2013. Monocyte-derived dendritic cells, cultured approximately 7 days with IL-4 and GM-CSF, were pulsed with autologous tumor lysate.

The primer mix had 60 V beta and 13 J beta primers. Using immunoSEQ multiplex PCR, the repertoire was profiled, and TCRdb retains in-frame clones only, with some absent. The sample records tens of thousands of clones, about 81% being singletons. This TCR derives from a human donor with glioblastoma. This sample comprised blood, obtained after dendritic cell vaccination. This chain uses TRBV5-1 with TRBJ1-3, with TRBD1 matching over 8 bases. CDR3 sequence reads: CASSLRGQVGNTIYF. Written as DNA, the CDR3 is TGCGCCAGCAGCTTGCGGGGACAGGTTGGAAACACCATATATTTT.